Listed below are T cell receptor beta chains from one sample, sequenced in a study of a mutant IDH1 vaccine in newly diagnosed glioma. Profiled with immunoSEQ multiplex PCR; TCRdb holds only in-frame clones, not every one. The data contain 30,000 to 45,000 clones, 80% to 95% of them singletons. These TCRs' antigens remain unknown. The material sequenced was PBMCs, taken from a glioma patient whose treatment included an IDH1 peptide vaccine. The receptors originated from a man aged 50-59 years with glioma. CDR3s include the opening cysteine and the closing phenylalanine or tryptophan. D genes are given only for firm matches. Not every row has a clone size; where given, it reads once, few, many or a size class.

j_call clone_size v_call d_call cdr3_aa cdr3_nt
TRBJ2-5 once TRBV7-9 - CASSLAAHRGETQYF TGTGCCAGCAGCTTAGCTGCGCACCGAGGGGAGACCCAGTACTTC
TRBJ1-6 few TRBV30 TRBD1 CAWSPGTAYNSPLHF TGTGCCTGGAGTCCAGGGACAGCTTATAATTCACCCCTCCACTTT
TRBJ1-1 - TRBV6-5 TRBD1 CASSYGPGQGEEEAFF TGTGCCAGCAGTTACGGACCGGGACAGGGTGAGGAGGAAGCTTTCTTT
TRBJ1-5 - TRBV2 TRBD1 CASSKQGVGQPQHF TGTGCCAGCAGTAAACAGGGGGTTGGGCAGCCCCAGCATTTT
TRBJ1-5 - TRBV28 - CASSLFTEVRDQPQHF TGTGCCAGCAGTTTATTCACGGAGGTTAGGGATCAGCCCCAGCATTTT
TRBJ1-6 - TRBV19 TRBD1 CASSIVTGGATPLHF TGTGCCAGTAGTATTGTAACAGGGGGGGCGACACCCCTCCACTTT
TRBJ2-3 - TRBV28 - CASSTPTDTQYF TGTGCCAGCAGCACCCCGACAGATACGCAGTATTTT
TRBJ2-1 - TRBV4-3 TRBD2 CASSQERAGGIKQFF TGCGCCAGCAGCCAAGAACGAGCGGGGGGGATTAAGCAGTTCTTC
TRBJ2-7 - TRBV5-8 - CASSLPQVEVRCEQYF TGTGCCAGCAGCTTACCCCAGGTAGAGGTTCGGTGCGAGCAGTACTTC
TRBJ2-5 - TRBV6-5 - CASIQGSSIETQYF TGTGCCAGCATTCAGGGCTCAAGTATAGAGACCCAGTACTTC